This entry features one T cell receptor (beta chain) sequence. What antigen it recognizes has not been identified. No much larger clone is present one base from it, and per-base qualities are unavailable. This entry comes from a study of cytomegalovirus exposure and HLA in healthy donors (dated by TCRdb to about 2017). Describing the broader study: According to a later analysis, one platform produced both the 120 validation repertoires and the 670 or so repertoires of the first cohort. A separate validation cohort of roughly 120 different subjects was used in addition to the roughly 670-subject first cohort. To predict cytomegalovirus infection status, the study brought together high-throughput TCR immunosequencing, statistical association of individual TCRs with disease status, and machine learning. The study was designed to test whether signatures of past pathogen exposure could be identified by cataloging public T cell receptors. Beyond this particular receptor, the publication reports: In vitro tests confirmed that a few of the cytomegalovirus-associated TCR beta chains recognize cytomegalovirus antigens. The classifier was reported to diagnose cytomegalovirus status with high specificity and sensitivity in both the original cohort and the validation cohort. The authors suggested that the approach could potentially be generalized to other disease states and immunological phenotypes. The study gave a list of 150 to 200 TCR beta chains associated with cytomegalovirus. A later analysis lacked HLA typing for the validation cohort, so it scored co-occurrence in that cohort across all 120 or so repertoires. Across donors, most TCR sequences were observed very rarely, whereas some public TCRs were present in many individuals. In a later analysis, TCRs clustered in the first cohort were found to also tend to co-occur in the 120 or so validation repertoires, with approximately 95% of cluster scores above 0.

The germline V gene specifies SGHTA as CDR1 and FQGNSA as CDR2. V is pruned by 0 bases and J by 14 bases, leaving 19 bases of the junction without a gene match. The CDR3 spans 18 residues, from the cysteine through the phenylalanine. Kept here is only the CDR3 DNA, which spans 54 bases and is read in frame from base 1. The donors belonged to the validation cohort of around 120 subjects, which was separate from the approximately 700-subject first cohort. Libraries were constructed by the immunoSEQ multiplex PCR assay. The source study handled its data this way. A statistical classification framework was built for diagnosing cytomegalovirus status from the catalog of TCR beta chain sequences. TCRdb mirrors the immuneACCESS table, restricted to in-frame sequences. Some clones are absent from its copies; in checked studies, under half trace to an unresolved V gene, and the reason for the others is unknown. That table furnishes V, J and clone size, whereas the DNA furnished D and trimming. Present in this sample are about 220,000 clones, 80% to 90% of which were seen just once. The top ten constitute around 3% of the sample.

The receptor was derived from a woman under 30 in good health and CMV-seronegative. Sequencing used PBMCs. The sequence is built from TRBV7-2 and TRBJ2-1, and TRBD1 matches 10 of the central bases. DNA sequence: TGTGCCAGCAGCTTAGCGATCAGTTCGGGACAGGGGCGCGATGGGAAGTTCTTC. Its amino acids are CASSLAISSGQGRDGKFF.